This TCR beta chain was identified during a study of T-cell memory formation after mild COVID-19 (dated by TCRdb to 2020 to 2023). The study in broad terms: TCR sequence clusters from the two donors were found to be largely donor specific. T-cell clones expanding and contracting after mild COVID-19 in a couple of donors were tracked by longitudinal TCRalpha and TCRbeta repertoire sequencing. The cohort comprised two young, previously healthy adult volunteers, one female and one male.

The CDR3 sequence holds 15 residues, the cysteine and phenylalanine included. Solely the CDR3 DNA is kept, with 45 bases framed from the first base. The V end loses 1 base and the J end loses 2 bases, and a stretch of 10 bases separates them. Reading the germline V gene (reference sequence) gives CDR1 SEHNR and CDR2 FQNEAQ. PBMCs were isolated by Ficoll-Paque density gradient centrifugation. Beyond this particular receptor, the publication reports: SARS-CoV-2 specificity of the second-wave clones peaking on day 37 was not confirmed. The study covered only a couple of mild cases, and larger cohorts including severe cases with pre-infection samples were considered necessary. Some responding clones were found in pre-infection memory, which suggests that pre-existing cross-reactive memory T cells took part in the SARS-CoV-2 response. Clones contracting from day 15 to 85 had balanced CD4/CD8 phenotypes, while a second wave expanding from day 15 to 37 was biased towards CD4+. Contracting CD4+ clones appeared mostly in the CM and EM memory subsets, whereas CD8+ clones were enriched in EMRA.

About this clonotype itself: Its target antigen remains unknown. Qualities for individual bases were not recorded, and no much larger clone is one base off.

For sequencing, an Illumina NovaSeq 6000 was employed. cDNA libraries for TCRalpha and TCRbeta were prepared by 5'RACE using constant-segment primers, with sample barcodes and unique molecular identifiers added. RNA was extracted from every sample with Trizol reagent. Amplification of the libraries took two PCR steps, and the second step added a second sample barcode plus Illumina TruSeq adapters. Sequencing of libraries was performed on an Illumina NovaSeq with 2 x 150 bp paired-end reads. For the original study's pipeline: Reads were demultiplexed and collapsed into UMI-guided consensus sequences with migec v1.2.7. Using mixcr v2.1.11, UMI consensuses were aligned to TRA and TRB V and J templates and then assembled into clonotypes. Expanded or contracted clonotypes were those called significant by both edgeR and NoisET, with noise models trained on biological replicates. For edgeR calls, the thresholds were a false discovery rate-adjusted p below 0.01 and a log2 fold-change of 1. As an exploratory analysis of dynamics, max-normalized trajectories of the 1000 most abundant clonotypes were examined with PCA combined with hierarchical clustering. The CD4 or CD8 phenotype of responding clones was assigned using the separately sequenced CD4+ and CD8+ repertoires. TCRdb handled the public reads itself, with Q25 trimming in fastp and clone calling in MiXCR, and kept productive beta chains. For every CDR3 protein sequence, its rows merge into one entry that carries the most common genes and DNA. What appears here as the V and J calls and clone size reflects TCRdb's work, not the paper's. This sample has roughly 300,000 distinct CDR3 sequences in its table, and roughly 13% of those were observed once. The ten largest make up roughly 20% of the sample.

The sequence is built from TRBV7-9 and TRBJ2-3, with no confident D gene call. Sequences were obtained from PBMCs or a T cell subset sorted from them (not recorded which). This TCR was recovered from a man between 18 and 35 years old who had mild COVID-19 (a few samples of this study predate the infection). The sample titles of this study are shuffled in the database, so cell type and time point are left out; the donor was told from shared clones. Here is the DNA: TGTGCCAGCAGCTTAGTGGCGGTTCTCACAGATACGCAGTATTTT. It is translated as CASSLVAVLTDTQYF.